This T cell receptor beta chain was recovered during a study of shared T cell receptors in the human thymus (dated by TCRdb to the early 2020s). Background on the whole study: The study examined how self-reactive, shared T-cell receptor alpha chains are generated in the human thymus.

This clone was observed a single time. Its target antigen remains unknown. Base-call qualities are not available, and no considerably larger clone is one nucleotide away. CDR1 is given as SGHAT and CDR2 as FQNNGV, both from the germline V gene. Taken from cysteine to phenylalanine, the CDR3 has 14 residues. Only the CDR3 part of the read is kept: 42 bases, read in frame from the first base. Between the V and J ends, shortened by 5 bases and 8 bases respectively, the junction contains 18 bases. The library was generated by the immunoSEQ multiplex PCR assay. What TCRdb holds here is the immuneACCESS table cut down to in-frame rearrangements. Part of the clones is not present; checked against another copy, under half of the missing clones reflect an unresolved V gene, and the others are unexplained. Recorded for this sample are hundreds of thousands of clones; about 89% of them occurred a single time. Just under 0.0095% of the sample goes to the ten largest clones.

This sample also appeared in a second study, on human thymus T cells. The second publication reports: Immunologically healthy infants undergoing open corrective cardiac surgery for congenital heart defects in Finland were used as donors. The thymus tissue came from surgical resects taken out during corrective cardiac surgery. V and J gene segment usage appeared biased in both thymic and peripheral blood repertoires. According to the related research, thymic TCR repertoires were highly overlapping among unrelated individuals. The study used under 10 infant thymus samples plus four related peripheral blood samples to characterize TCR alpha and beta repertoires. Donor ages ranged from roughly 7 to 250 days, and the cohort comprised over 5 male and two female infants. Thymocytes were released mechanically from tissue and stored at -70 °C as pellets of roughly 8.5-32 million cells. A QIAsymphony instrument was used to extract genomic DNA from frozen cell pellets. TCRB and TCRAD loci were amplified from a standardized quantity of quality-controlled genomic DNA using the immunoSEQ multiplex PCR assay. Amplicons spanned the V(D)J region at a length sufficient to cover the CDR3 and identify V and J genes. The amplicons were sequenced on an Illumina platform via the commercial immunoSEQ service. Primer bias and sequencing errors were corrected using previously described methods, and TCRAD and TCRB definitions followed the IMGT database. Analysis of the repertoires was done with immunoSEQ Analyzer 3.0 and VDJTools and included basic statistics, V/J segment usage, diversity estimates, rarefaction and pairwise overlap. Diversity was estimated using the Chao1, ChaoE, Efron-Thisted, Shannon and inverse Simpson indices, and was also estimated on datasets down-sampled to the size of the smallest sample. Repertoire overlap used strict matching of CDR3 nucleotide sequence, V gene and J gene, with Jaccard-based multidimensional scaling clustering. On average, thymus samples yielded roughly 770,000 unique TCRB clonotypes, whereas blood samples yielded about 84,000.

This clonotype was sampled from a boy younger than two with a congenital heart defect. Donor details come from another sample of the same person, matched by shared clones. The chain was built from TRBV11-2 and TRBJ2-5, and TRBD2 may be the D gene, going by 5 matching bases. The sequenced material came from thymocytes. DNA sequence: TGTGCCAGCAGCCCAAAATCAGAGGGCACAACCCAGTACTTC. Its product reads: CASSPKSEGTTQYF. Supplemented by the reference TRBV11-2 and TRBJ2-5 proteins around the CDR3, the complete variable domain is EAGVAQSPRYKIIEKRQSVAFWCNPISGHATLYWYQQILGQGPKLLIQFQNNGVVDDSQLPKDRFSAERLKGVDSTLKIQPAKLEDSAVYLCASSPKSEGTTQYFGPGTRLLVL.